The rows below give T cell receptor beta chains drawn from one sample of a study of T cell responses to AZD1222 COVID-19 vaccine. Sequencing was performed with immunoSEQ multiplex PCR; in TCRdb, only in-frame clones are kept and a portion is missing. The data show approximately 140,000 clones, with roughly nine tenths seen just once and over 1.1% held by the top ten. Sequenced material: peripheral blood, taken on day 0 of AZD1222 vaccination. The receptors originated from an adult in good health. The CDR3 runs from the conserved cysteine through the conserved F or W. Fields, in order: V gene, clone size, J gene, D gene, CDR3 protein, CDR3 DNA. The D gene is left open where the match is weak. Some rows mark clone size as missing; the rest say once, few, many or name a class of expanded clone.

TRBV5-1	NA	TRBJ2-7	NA	CASSHMDSSYEQYF	TGCGCCAGCAGCCATATGGACAGCTCCTACGAGCAGTACTTC
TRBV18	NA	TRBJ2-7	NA	CASSPLSGAEQYF	TGTGCCAGCTCACCACTCTCCGGGGCCGAGCAGTACTTC
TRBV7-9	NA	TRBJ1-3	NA	CASSLARSGNTIYF	TGTGCCAGCAGCTTAGCGAGATCTGGAAACACCATATATTTT
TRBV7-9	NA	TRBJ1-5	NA	CASSSGSHLGNQPQHF	TGTGCCAGCAGCTCAGGGTCTCACCTTGGCAATCAGCCCCAGCATTTT
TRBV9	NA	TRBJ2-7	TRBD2	CASSEAGGLSYEQYF	TGTGCCAGCAGCGAAGCGGGAGGTCTCTCCTACGAGCAGTACTTC
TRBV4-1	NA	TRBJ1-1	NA	CASSQGGPEAFF	TGCGCCAGCAGCCAAGGGGGGCCTGAAGCTTTCTTT
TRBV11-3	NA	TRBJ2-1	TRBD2	CASSLGSGGSYNEQFF	TGTGCCAGCAGCTTAGGTAGCGGGGGTTCCTACAATGAGCAGTTCTTC
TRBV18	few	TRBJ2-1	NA	CASSPWDPPNEQFF	TGTGCCAGCTCACCATGGGACCCCCCAAATGAGCAGTTCTTC
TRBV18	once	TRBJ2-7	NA	CASSTSTNSYEQYF	TGTGCCAGCTCGACCAGTACAAATTCCTACGAGCAGTACTTC
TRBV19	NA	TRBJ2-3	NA	CASSIGFLGHSNLTDTQYF	TGTGCCAGTAGTATAGGTTTTTTGGGACACTCCAACTTGACAGATACGCAGTATTTT
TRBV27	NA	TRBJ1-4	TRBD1	CASSLTGVNEKLFF	TGTGCCAGCAGTTTGACAGGGGTTAATGAAAAACTGTTTTTT
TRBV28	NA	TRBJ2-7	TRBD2	CASSPHTAAGEAYEQYF	TGTGCCAGCAGTCCTCACACCGCAGCGGGAGAGGCCTACGAGCAGTACTTC
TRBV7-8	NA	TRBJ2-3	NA	CASSLIGRHNDTQYF	TGTGCCAGCAGCTTAATCGGGCGCCACAATGATACGCAGTATTTT
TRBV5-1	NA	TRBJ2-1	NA	CASSPGSTSHEQFF	TGCGCCAGCAGCCCCGGTTCGACCTCACATGAGCAGTTCTTC
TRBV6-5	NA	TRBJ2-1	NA	CASTTGQRGNEQFF	TGTGCCAGCACCACGGGACAGCGGGGGAATGAGCAGTTCTTC
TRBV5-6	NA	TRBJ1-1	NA	CASSSRVQGRGTEAFF	TGTGCCAGCAGCTCTCGTGTCCAGGGGAGGGGTACTGAAGCTTTCTTT
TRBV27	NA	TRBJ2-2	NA	CASRVGGASYTGELFF	TGTGCCAGCAGGGTTGGGGGGGCCTCATACACCGGGGAGCTGTTTTTT
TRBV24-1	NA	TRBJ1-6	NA	CATSDLFGLSYNSPLHF	TGTGCCACCAGTGATTTATTTGGGCTCTCCTATAATTCACCCCTCCACTTT
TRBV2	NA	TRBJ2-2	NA	CASTHRFAGGTGELFF	TGTGCCAGCACCCACCGCTTCGCCGGGGGCACCGGGGAGCTGTTTTTT
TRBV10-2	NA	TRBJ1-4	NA	CASRPRTRPQRDEKLFF	TGCGCCAGCAGACCAAGGACCCGACCCCAACGAGATGAAAAACTGTTTTTT
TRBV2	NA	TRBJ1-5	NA	CASSSDGNQPQHF	TGTGCCAGCAGTTCGGACGGAAATCAGCCCCAGCATTTT
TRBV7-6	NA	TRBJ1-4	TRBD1	CASSLRQGPLNEKLFF	TGTGCCAGCAGCTTAAGACAGGGCCCGCTAAATGAAAAACTGTTTTTT
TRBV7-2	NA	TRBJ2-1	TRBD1	CASSFDRGSYNEQFF	TGTGCCAGCAGCTTTGACAGGGGATCTTACAATGAGCAGTTCTTC
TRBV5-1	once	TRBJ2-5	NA	CASSTTTQETQYF	TGCGCCAGCAGCACGACGACTCAAGAGACCCAGTACTTC
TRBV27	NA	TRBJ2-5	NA	CASSPTRRETQYF	TGTGCCAGCAGTCCCACCAGAAGGGAGACCCAGTACTTC
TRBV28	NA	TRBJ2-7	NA	CASSFRQWGRSTDF	TGTGCCAGCAGTTTTCGGCAGTGGGGACGGAGTACGGACTTC
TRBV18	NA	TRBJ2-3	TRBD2	CATHAGGFTDTQYF	TGTGCCACTCATGCCGGGGGGTTCACAGATACGCAGTATTTT
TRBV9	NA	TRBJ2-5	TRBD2	CASSPGLAEQETQYF	TGTGCCAGCAGCCCGGGACTAGCGGAACAAGAGACCCAGTACTTC
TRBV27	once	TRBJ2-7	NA	CASSLAGSYEQYF	TGTGCCAGCAGTTTAGCAGGATCCTACGAGCAGTACTTC
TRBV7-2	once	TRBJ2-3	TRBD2	CASSSPRTSGTDTQYF	TGTGCCAGCAGCTCGCCTCGGACTAGCGGCACAGATACGCAGTATTTT
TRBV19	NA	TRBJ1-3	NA	CATESGNTIYF	TGTGCCACCGAGTCCGGAAACACCATATATTTT
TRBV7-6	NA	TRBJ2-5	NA	CASSLWGSGGETQYF	TGTGCCAGCAGCTTATGGGGGTCGGGTGGAGAGACCCAGTACTTC
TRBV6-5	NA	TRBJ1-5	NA	CASGMDQPQHF	TGTGCCAGCGGGATGGATCAGCCCCAGCATTTT